The T cell receptor (beta chain) described here comes from a study of CD8+CD57+ T cells in acquired aplastic anemia. Study conclusions and caveats: CD8+ Simpson's diversity showed no significant patient-control difference.

CDR1 and CDR2 (germline): LNHDA, SQIVND (reference sequence). This CDR3 is 12 amino acids long. V dropped 3 bases and J dropped 3 bases, with 5 bases sitting between them. Using genomic DNA as the template, TCR beta VDJ and CDR3 profiling was carried out. TCRdb reanalysed the reads using MiXCR and keeps one entry per CDR3 protein. Of more than 150,000 distinct CDR3 sequences listed, about three fifths were seen once; the top ten hold more than 45%. This clonotype was detected many times. Its antigen remains unknown. The sequenced sample was sorted CD4+, CD8+, or CD8+CD57+ T cells (not recorded which) from PBMCs. The receptor was derived from a human donor with severe aplastic anemia or a healthy control (not recorded which). This rearrangement joins TRBV19 to TRBJ1-1; D ambiguous. The CDR3 DNA reads as TGTGCCAGTAGTATCGGGTACACTGAAGCTTTCTTT. Protein: CASSIGYTEAFF.